The source of this T cell receptor (beta chain) is a study of CD8+ T cells in alopecia areata. Treatment described: oral pan-JAK inhibitor, 5-10 mg twice daily. The sequencing template was cDNA reverse transcribed from extracted RNA. Generated by immunoSEQ multiplex PCR, the TCRdb table keeps only in-frame clones and is missing some. The data contain some 130,000 clones, nearly 55% of them singletons. The CDR3 is made up of 12 amino acids. Trimming shortened V by 1 base and J by 4 bases, and 5 bases separated the two germline ends. CDR1 and CDR2 from the germline V gene are SEHNR and FQNEAQ (reference sequence).

The sample was CD8+ T cells sorted from blood, taken at week 4, from a patient treated with tofacitinib. The clonotype originates from a human donor with alopecia areata. The V gene is TRBV7-9, the J gene TRBJ2-7; D not certain. The CDR3, as DNA: TGTGCCAGCAGCTTAGGCAAATACGAGCAGTACTTC. Its translation is CASSLGKYEQYF.